These T cell receptor beta chains were read from a single sample in a study of blood T cell repertoires in COVID-19. Assay used: immunoSEQ multiplex PCR; TCRdb lists only in-frame clones, some missing. Here the sample spans around 91,000 clones, under 85% being singletons. The sample was peripheral blood. The receptors here all came from a human donor in a cohort sampled during active COVID-19. The conserved cysteine and the conserved F or W are not part of the CDR3 here. Each record gives: J gene, V gene, clone size, CDR3 protein. Expanded clones are given a class, and other clones once, few, many or no size at all.

>TRBJ1-6|TRBV5-1|NA
ASSWKGANNSPLH
>TRBJ2-1|TRBV11-2|NA
ASSLQYRNNEQF
>TRBJ1-2|TRBV5-1|NA
ASVGQYGYT
>TRBJ2-3|TRBV4-3|NA
ASSQPGTSGRADTQY
>TRBJ1-4|TRBV5-1|NA
ASSPDRGLPWEKLF
>TRBJ1-2|TRBV9|NA
ASSAPGQGHT
>TRBJ1-1|TRBV7-2|NA
ASSSHAGVDTEAF
>TRBJ2-1|TRBV28|once
ASVGLARTYNEQF
>TRBJ2-1|TRBV5-1|NA
ASSFRLNDEQF
>TRBJ1-1|TRBV5-1|NA
ASRFFSGAMNTEAF
>TRBJ2-1|TRBV28|NA
ASSAFLAGGNEQF
>TRBJ2-5|TRBV6-6|NA
ASSYGGVETQY
>TRBJ2-1|TRBV29-1|once
SGGEGEQF